The clone carrying this T cell receptor beta chain was recorded at least ten times. Antigen unknown. This specimen comes from a study of breast tumors, draining lymph nodes, adjacent tissues. Study observations and caveats: Compared with lymph nodes, tumors were less diverse; compared with nontumor tissue, more. The data were judged consistent with most tumor T cells coming from lymph node and expanding in tumor. Tumor and nontumor repertoires were significantly more similar in luminal-like than in basal-like breast cancer. That most tumor T cells come from lymph nodes remained unproven.

TCRdb ran MiXCR on the multiplex PCR reads and lists one entry per CDR3 protein. The sample holds roughly 49,000 distinct CDR3 sequences, over 40% seen once. This CDR3 has 15 residues. V lost 3 bases and J lost 4; bases outside the gene matches: 10. Germline V gene sequence: CDR1 DFQATT, CDR2 SNEGSKA (reference sequence). The TCR sequence derives from a female donor with breast cancer. Some clones in this sample may be carry-over from other donors' samples. The source material was breast tumor tissue. The rearrangement links TRBV20-1 to TRBJ2-5, with 8 nucleotides matching TRBD2. CDR3 sequence (DNA): TGCAGTGCTAGTGAGGGCGGGAGGAGAGGAGAGACCCAGTACTTC. This codes for CSASEGGRRGETQYF.